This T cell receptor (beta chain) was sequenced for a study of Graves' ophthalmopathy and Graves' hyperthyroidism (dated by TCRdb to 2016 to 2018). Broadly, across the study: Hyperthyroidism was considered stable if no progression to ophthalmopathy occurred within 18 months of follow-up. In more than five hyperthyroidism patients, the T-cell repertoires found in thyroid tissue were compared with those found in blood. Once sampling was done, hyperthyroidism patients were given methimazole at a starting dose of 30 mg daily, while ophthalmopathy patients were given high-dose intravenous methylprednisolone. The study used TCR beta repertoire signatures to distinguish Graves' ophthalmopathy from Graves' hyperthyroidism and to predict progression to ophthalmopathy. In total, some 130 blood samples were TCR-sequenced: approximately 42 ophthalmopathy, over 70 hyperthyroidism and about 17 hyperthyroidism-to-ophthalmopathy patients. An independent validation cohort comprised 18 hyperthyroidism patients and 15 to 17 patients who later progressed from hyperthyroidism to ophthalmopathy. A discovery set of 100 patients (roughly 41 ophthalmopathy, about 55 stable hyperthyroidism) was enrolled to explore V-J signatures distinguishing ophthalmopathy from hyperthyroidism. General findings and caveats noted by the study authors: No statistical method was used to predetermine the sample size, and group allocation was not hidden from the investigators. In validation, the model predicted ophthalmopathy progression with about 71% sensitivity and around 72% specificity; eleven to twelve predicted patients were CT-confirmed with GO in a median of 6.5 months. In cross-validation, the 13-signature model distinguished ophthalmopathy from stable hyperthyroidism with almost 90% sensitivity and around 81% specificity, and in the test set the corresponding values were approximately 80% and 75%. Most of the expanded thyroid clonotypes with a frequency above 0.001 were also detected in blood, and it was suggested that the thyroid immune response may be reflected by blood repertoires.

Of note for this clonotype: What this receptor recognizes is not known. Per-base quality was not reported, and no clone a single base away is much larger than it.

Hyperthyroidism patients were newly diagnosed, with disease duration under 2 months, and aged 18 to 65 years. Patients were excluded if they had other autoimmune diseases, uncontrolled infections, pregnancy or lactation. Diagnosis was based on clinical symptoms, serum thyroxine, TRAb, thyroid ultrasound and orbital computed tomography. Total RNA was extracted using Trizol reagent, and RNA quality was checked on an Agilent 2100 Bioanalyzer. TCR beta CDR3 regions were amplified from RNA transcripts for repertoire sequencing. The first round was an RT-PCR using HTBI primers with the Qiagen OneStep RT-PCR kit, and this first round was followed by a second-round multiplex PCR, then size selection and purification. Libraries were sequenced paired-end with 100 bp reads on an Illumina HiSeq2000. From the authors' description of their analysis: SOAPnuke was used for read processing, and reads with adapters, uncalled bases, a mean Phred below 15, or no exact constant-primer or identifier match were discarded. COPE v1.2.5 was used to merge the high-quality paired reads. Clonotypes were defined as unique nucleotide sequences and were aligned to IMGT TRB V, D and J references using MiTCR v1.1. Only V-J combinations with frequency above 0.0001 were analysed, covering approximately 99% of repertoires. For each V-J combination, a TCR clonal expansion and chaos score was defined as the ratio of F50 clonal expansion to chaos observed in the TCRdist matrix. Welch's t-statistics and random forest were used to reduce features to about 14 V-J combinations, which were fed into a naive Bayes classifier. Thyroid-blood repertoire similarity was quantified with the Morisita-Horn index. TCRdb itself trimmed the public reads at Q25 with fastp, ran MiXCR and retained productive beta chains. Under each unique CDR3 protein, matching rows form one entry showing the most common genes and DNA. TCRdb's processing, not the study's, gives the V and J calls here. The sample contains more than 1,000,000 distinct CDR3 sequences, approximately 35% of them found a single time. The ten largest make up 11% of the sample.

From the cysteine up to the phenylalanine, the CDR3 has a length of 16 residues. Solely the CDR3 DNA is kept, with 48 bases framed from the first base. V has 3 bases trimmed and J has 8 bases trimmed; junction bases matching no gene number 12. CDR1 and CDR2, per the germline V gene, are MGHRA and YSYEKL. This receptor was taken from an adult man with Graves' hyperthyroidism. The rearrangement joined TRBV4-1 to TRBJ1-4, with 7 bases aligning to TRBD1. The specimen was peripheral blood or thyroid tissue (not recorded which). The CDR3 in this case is CASSQRATGQHEKLFF. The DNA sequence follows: TGCGCCAGCAGCCAGAGGGCGACAGGGCAACACGAAAAACTGTTTTTT.